This T cell receptor beta chain derives from a study of cytomegalovirus exposure and HLA in healthy donors. Both 60 Vbeta primers and 13 Jbeta primers went into the PCR. Profiling relied on immunoSEQ multiplex PCR, and the TCRdb table lists in-frame clones only, not all of them. Of roughly 200,000 clones in the sample, 76% were seen once. The ends lost 2 bases at V and 4 bases at J; junction bases unmatched: 9. CDR1 is SGHDT, CDR2 YYEEEE, per germline. This CDR3 contains 16 residues. Unrecorded immune exposures were likely, despite nominal health at sampling. This receptor was obtained from a man aged 18 to 29 in good health and CMV-seronegative. V is TRBV5-6 and J is TRBJ2-1, with 7 bases identical to TRBD2. Sequencing was carried out using PBMCs. CDR3: CASSLYRDYPYNEQFF. The CDR3 DNA follows: TGTGCCAGCAGCTTATACCGGGACTACCCTTACAATGAGCAGTTCTTC.